Here is one T cell receptor beta chain with its context. Starting material for RNA and DNA co-extraction consisted of roughly 19-34 mg of unsorted bulk tissue. Without exception, tumor samples held over 75% viable tumor cells. The data were taken from a study of tumor-infiltrating lymphocytes in primary liver carcinoma. Study at large: All lesions had stage T1-T3 N0M0 and about 4 to 10 cm widths.

TCR beta cDNA came from approximately 0.55 ug total RNA, primed with a constant-region primer. What produced the TCR beta libraries was three nested multiplex PCR rounds using slightly modified ARM-PCR. The first two PCR rounds used TRBV1-TRBV30 forward primers with a C-beta reverse primer, 9 to 11 cycles each. One entry per CDR3 protein results from TCRdb running MiXCR on the multiplex PCR reads. There are under 200,000 distinct CDR3 sequences in the sample; 70% to 90% occur only once, and about a sixth lies in the top ten. The CDR3 loop spans 17 amino acids. Trimming shortened V by 3 bases and J by 8 bases, and 22 bases separated the two germline ends. Germline V gives CDR1 LGHNA, CDR2 YSLEER.

Sequenced: tumor tissue from primary liver carcinoma. This chain uses TRBV4-3 with TRBJ2-2; D gene unclear. The clonotype originates from a man aged 35 to 55 with primary liver carcinoma and hepatitis B virus infection. The CDR3 coding sequence is TGCGCCAGCAGCCACCAAACATATGGGGATGAGCCTGGGGAGCTGTTTTTT. Translation gives CASSHQTYGDEPGELFF.